This T cell receptor beta chain was recovered during a study of technical replicates of blood from a few donors listed by TCRdb under 2017. The cysteine opens and the phenylalanine closes a CDR3 of 14 amino acids. Only the CDR3 DNA is retained, 42 bases long and in frame from the first base. For CDR1 and CDR2, the germline V gene lists SGHRS and YFSETQ. Germline trimming amounts to 4 bases on V and 12 bases on J, with 12 as the count of junction bases outside the gene matches. In regard to this clone: What antigen it recognizes has not been identified. Base-call qualities are not available, and no considerably larger clone is one nucleotide away.

The method was the immunoSEQ multiplex PCR assay. TCRdb obtained this table from immuneACCESS and retained in-frame rearrangements with V and J assigned. These tables miss some clones; where compared with another copy, unresolved V genes account for less than half of the shortfall, and the remainder is unexplained. For this sample the table gives tens of thousands of clones, of which less than 99% were detected only once. Over 0.2% of the sample rests with the top ten. Recombination linked TRBV5-1 to TRBJ2-1, with 8 central nucleotides matching TRBD1. Source material: T cells isolated from PBMCs. The receptor was isolated from a human donor in good health. The CDR3 region has the sequence CASSPWTGSTGQFF. The DNA sequence is TGCGCCAGCAGCCCGTGGACAGGGTCGACGGGGCAGTTCTTC.